A single sample is the source of the 19 T cell receptor beta chains below, sequenced in a study of CD8 T cells in Susac syndrome. The authors reverse transcribed about 0.45 to 1 ug RNA with random hexamers. Using its own MiXCR run on the immunoSEQ multiplex PCR reads, TCRdb lists one record per CDR3 protein. Among hundreds of thousands of distinct CDR3 sequences listed, approximately 85% were seen once. Source material: CD8+ T cells from PBMCs. The receptors were gathered from a human donor with multiple sclerosis.

This chain connects TRBV5-4 to TRBJ1-2; 9 bases fit TRBD1. Germline-derived CDR1 and CDR2 are SGHNT and YYREEE (reference sequence). V shed 5 bases and J 8 bases; nucleotides not matched to a gene: 10. The CDR3 is made up of 14 amino acids. The CDR3 loop reads CASSLPGQGVGYTF. The CDR3 DNA reads TGTGCCAGCAGTCTACCGGGACAGGGTGTAGGCTACACCTTC.

This clonotype was detected once. The gene calls are TRBV19 and TRBJ2-1; the D is unclear. The germline V and J ends were trimmed by 2 bases and 3 bases, with 5 bases remaining between them. CDR1 is LNHDA and CDR2 is SQIVND in the germline V gene (reference sequence). The CDR3 totals 13 residues. The chain's CDR3 is CASSISLYNEQFF. CDR3 coding DNA: TGTGCCAGTAGTATAAGTCTCTACAATGAGCAGTTCTTC.

The V gene is TRBV5-4, the J gene TRBJ2-7, with 15 bases aligning to TRBD2. V lost 4 bases to trimming and J lost 2 bases; unmatched junction nucleotides: 4. The V gene's germline CDR1 is SGHNT and CDR2 YYREEE (reference sequence). The CDR3 is made up of 16 amino acids. CDR3: CASSIGTSGGPYEQYF. CDR3 bases: TGTGCCAGCAGCATCGGGACTAGCGGGGGGCCCTACGAGCAGTACTTC.

The rearrangement joins TRBV20-1 to TRBJ1-2; no firm D call. The CDR3 spans 15 residues. The V gene lost 2 bases and the J gene lost 2 bases, with 15 bases spanning the gap. CDR1 and CDR2 from the germline V gene are DFQATT and SNEGSKA (reference sequence). The CDR3 DNA reads as TGCAGTGCTAGAAATCCCACCGATACAAACTATGGCTACACCTTC. Its translation: CSARNPTDTNYGYTF.

This chain joins TRBV30 and TRBJ2-7; 10 bases align to TRBD1. With 1 base clipped from V and 5 bases from J, the junction kept 5 bases outside the gene matches. Germline CDR1 GTSNPN, CDR2 SVGIG (reference sequence). There are 14 residues in the CDR3. CDR3 sequence: CAWSAGQGSHEQYF. The CDR3 DNA sequence: TGTGCCTGGAGTGCGGGACAGGGGAGCCACGAGCAGTACTTC. The variable domain in full, completed from reference TRBV30 and TRBJ2-7, reads SQTIHQWPATLVQPVGSPLSLECTVEGTSNPNLYWYRQAAGRGLQLLFYSVGIGQISSEVPQNLSASRPQDRQFILSSKKLLLSDSGFYLCAWSAGQGSHEQYFGPGTRLTVT.

In DNA form, the CDR3 reads TGCAGTGCTAGAGCACAGGGGATCCCAGATACGCAGTATTTT. It is translated as CSARAQGIPDTQYF. The gene calls are TRBV20-1 and TRBJ2-3; 7 nucleotides line up with TRBD1. The CDR3 is 14 residues long. From germline, CDR1 is DFQATT and CDR2 SNEGSKA (reference sequence). After removal of 1 base from V and 4 bases from J, the junction contained 5 bases not matched to a gene.

This rearrangement joins TRBV12-3 or TRBV12-4 to TRBJ1-2; no clear D gene. V was trimmed by 5 bases and J by 4 bases, leaving 17 bases between them. The CDR3 totals 15 residues. The CDR3 loop is CASSPRPASLYGYTF. CDR3 bases: TGTGCCAGCAGTCCGCGACCCGCTTCGCTCTATGGCTACACCTTC.

The genes are TRBV27 and TRBJ1-1; possibly TRBD1 for D (6 bases). Deletions cut 0 bases from V and 1 base from J, with 9 bases between. Germline-derived CDR1 and CDR2 are MNHEY and SMNVEV (reference sequence). The CDR3 has 15 amino acids. In nucleotides, the CDR3 is TGTGCCAGCAGTTTATCGATACAGGGGAACACTGAAGCTTTCTTT. As protein: CASSLSIQGNTEAFF.

The chain employs TRBV27 and TRBJ1-4; tentative D call: TRBD1 (6 bases). Germline lookup yields CDR1 MNHEY and CDR2 SMNVEV (reference sequence). Trimming cost V 3 bases and J 12 bases, with 11 bases left between them. The CDR3 has 12 amino acids. CDR3 nucleotide sequence: TGTGCCAGCAGTTTCCCTCAGGGGCAACTGTTTTTT. Translated, it gives CASSFPQGQLFF.

The rearrangement links TRBV13 to TRBJ1-2, with 10 nucleotides matching TRBD1. The CDR3 runs 15 residues. J gave up 6 bases and V 5 bases, and 9 bases lay outside the gene matches. The germline V gene encodes CDR1 PRHDT and CDR2 FYEKMQ (reference sequence). The CDR3 loop is CASSLGTGAGDGYTF. CDR3 sequence (DNA): TGTGCCAGCAGCCTTGGGACAGGGGCTGGGGATGGCTACACCTTC.

This clonotype was observed once. This chain uses TRBV19 with TRBJ2-2; D gene uncertain. V shed 7 bases and J shed 6 bases, with 6 bases lying between them. CDR3 length: 11 amino acids. Germline CDR1 reads LNHDA; CDR2 reads SQIVND (reference sequence). CDR3 sequence (DNA): TGTGCCAGTACCAAATCCGGGGAGCTGTTTTTT. Protein sequence: CASTKSGELFF.

V is TRBV6-1 and J is TRBJ2-7, with no clear D. With 6 bases removed from V and 4 bases from J, the gap between germline ends came to 19 bases. There are 15 residues in the CDR3. The germline gives CDR1 MNHNS, CDR2 SASEGT. The CDR3 protein is CASRNLDLEGYEQYF. CDR3 nucleotides: TGTGCCAGCAGAAATTTGGACCTGGAAGGTTACGAGCAGTACTTC.

J is TRBJ2-1 and V is TRBV29-1, with a possible D match to TRBD1 (6 bases). Trimming stripped 3 bases from V and 3 bases from J, with 12 bases between. Per germline, CDR1 SQVTM and CDR2 ANQGSEA. The CDR3 extends over 14 amino acids. The CDR3 sequence is CSVDGLGGYNEQFF. DNA for the CDR3: TGCAGCGTTGACGGGCTAGGGGGCTACAATGAGCAGTTCTTC.

The chain has TRBV6-1 and TRBJ2-7; 12 nucleotides line up with TRBD2. The germline V gene has CDR1 MNHNS and CDR2 SASEGT. Trimming at V came to 5 bases and at J to 6 bases, leaving 14 bases not matched to a gene. This CDR3 spans 17 amino acids. CDR3 sequence (DNA): TGTGCCAGCAGTCCTAGTGGGCTAGCGGGGGGGTCTAGCGAGCAGTACTTC. Translating it yields CASSPSGLAGGSSEQYF.

The chain uses TRBV30 and TRBJ2-2; 8 positions agree with TRBD1. This CDR3 has 15 amino acids. Germline V gene lookup returns CDR1 GTSNPN and CDR2 SVGIG (reference sequence). The trim removed 3 bases at V and 2 bases at J, leaving 5 bases unmatched. The CDR3 DNA reads TGTGCCTGGAGGGGACAGGTCCTAAACACCGGGGAGCTGTTTTTT. It is translated as CAWRGQVLNTGELFF.

This clonotype was picked up a small number of times. The chain combines TRBV28 with TRBJ2-7, with 10 bases matching TRBD1. The trim removed 5 bases at V and 4 bases at J, leaving 8 bases unmatched. The CDR3 runs 15 residues. Germline V CDR1 and CDR2: MDHEN, SYDVKM. In nucleotides, the CDR3 is TGTGCCAGCAGTCCGTCCGGGACAGGGGCTTACGAGCAGTACTTC. This codes for CASSPSGTGAYEQYF.

This clonotype was observed a handful of times. This chain's CDR3 is CASSSPSGNEQFF. Written as DNA, the CDR3 is TGTGCCAGCAGTTCCCCTAGCGGCAATGAGCAGTTCTTC. The chain carries TRBV7-9 and TRBJ2-1, with 7 bases aligning to TRBD2. The germline CDR1 and CDR2 sequences are SEHNR and FQNEAQ (reference sequence). Unmatched junction bases numbered 5, after V lost 6 bases and J lost 6 bases. The CDR3 loop spans 13 amino acids.

The chain has TRBV7-9 and TRBJ2-2; D may match TRBD1 or TRBD2 (5 bases each). V lost 1 base, J lost 6 bases, and 12 bases lay in between. This CDR3 is 15 amino acids long. Germline V lookup: CDR1 SEHNR, CDR2 FQNEAQ (reference sequence). The CDR3 bases are TGTGCCAGCAGCTTAGGTTTCCAGGGAGCCGGGGAGCTGTTTTTT. Its translation: CASSLGFQGAGELFF.

This clonotype is a singleton in its sample. The V and J genes are TRBV10-3 and TRBJ1-2; TRBD1 aligns across 7 bases. The CDR3 runs 16 residues. V was clipped by 3 bases and J by 6 bases; unmatched bases: 13. Germline V lookup: CDR1 ENHRY, CDR2 SYGVKD. CDR3 nucleotide sequence: TGTGCCATCAGTGATCTAACATCAGGGGGGTTGCATGGCTACACCTTC. Its protein product is CAISDLTSGGLHGYTF.